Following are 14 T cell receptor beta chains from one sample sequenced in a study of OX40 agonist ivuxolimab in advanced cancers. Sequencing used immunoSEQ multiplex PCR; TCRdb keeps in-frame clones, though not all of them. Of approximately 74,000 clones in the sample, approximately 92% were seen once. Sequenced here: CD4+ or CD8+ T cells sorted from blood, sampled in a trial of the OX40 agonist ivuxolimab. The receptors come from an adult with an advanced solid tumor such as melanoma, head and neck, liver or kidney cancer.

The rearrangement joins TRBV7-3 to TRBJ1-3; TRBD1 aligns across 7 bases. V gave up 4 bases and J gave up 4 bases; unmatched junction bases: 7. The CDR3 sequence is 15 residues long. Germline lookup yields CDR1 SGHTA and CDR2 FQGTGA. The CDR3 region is CASSSQTGFGNTIYF. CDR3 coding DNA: TGTGCCAGCAGCTCTCAGACAGGGTTCGGAAACACCATATATTTT. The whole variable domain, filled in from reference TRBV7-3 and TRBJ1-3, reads GAGVSQTPSNKVTEKGKYVELRCDPISGHTALYWYRQSLGQGPEFLIYFQGTGAADDSGLPNDRFFAVRPEGSVSTLKIQRTERGDSAVYLCASSSQTGFGNTIYFGEGSWLTVV.

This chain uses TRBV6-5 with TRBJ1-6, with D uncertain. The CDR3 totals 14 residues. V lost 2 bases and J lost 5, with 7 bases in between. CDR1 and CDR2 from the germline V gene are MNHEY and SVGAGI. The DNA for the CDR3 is TGTGCCAGCAGTTACGGCGGGGATAATTCACCCCTCCACTTT. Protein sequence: CASSYGGDNSPLHF.

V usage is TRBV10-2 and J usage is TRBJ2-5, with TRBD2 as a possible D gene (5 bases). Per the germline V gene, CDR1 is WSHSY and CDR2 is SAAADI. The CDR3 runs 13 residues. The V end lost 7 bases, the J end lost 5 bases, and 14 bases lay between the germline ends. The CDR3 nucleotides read TGCGCCAGCACCACGGACTTTGGGGAGACCCAGTACTTC. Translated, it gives CASTTDFGETQYF.

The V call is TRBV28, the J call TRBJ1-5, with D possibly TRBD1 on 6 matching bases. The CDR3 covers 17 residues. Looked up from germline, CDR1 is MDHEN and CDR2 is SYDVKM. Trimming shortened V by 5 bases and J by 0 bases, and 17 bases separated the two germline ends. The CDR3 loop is CASSTGQLFYSNQPQHF. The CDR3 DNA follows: TGTGCCAGCAGTACCGGACAGCTCTTTTATAGCAATCAGCCCCAGCATTTT.

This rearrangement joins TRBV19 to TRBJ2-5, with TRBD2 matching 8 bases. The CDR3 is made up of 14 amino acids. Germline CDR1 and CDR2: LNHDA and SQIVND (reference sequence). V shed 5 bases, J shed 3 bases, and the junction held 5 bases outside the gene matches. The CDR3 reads CASSDSGGEETQYF. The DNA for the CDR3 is TGTGCCAGTAGTGACTCGGGGGGGGAAGAGACCCAGTACTTC.

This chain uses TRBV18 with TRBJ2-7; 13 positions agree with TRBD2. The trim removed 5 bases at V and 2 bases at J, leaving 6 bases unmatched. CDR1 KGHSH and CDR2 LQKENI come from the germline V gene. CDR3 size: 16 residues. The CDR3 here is CASSAGLAGQTYEQYF. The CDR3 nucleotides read TGTGCCAGCTCAGCGGGACTAGCGGGACAGACCTACGAGCAGTACTTC. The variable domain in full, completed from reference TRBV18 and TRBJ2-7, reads NAGVMQNPRHLVRRRGQEARLRCSPMKGHSHVYWYRQLPEEGLKFMVYLQKENIIDESGMPKERFSAEFPKEGPSILRIQQVVRGDSAAYFCASSAGLAGQTYEQYFGPGTRLTVT.

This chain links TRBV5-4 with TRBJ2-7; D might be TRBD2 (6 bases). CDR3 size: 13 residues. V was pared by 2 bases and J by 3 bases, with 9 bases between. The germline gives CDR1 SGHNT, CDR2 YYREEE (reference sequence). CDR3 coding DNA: TGTGCCAGCAGCTTTCAGGGAGGCTACGAGCAGTACTTC. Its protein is CASSFQGGYEQYF.

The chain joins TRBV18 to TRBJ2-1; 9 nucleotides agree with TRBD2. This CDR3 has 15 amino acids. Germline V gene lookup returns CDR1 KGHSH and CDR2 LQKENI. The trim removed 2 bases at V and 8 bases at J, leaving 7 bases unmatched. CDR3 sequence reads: CASSPRTAGGDEQFF. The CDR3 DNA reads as TGTGCCAGCTCACCAAGAACGGCGGGAGGGGATGAGCAGTTCTTC. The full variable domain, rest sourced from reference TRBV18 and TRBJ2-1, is NAGVMQNPRHLVRRRGQEARLRCSPMKGHSHVYWYRQLPEEGLKFMVYLQKENIIDESGMPKERFSAEFPKEGPSILRIQQVVRGDSAAYFCASSPRTAGGDEQFFGPGTRLTVL.

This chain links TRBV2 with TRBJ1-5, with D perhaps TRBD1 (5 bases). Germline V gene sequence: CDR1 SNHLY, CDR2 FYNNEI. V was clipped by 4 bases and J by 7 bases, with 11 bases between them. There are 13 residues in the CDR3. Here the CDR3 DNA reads TGTGCCAGCAGTGTGGGCAGGGCCCAGCCCCAGCATTTT. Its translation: CASSVGRAQPQHF.

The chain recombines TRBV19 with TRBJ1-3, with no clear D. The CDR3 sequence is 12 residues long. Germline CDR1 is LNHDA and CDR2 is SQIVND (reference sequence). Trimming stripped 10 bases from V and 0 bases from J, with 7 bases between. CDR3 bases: TGTGCCACATTGAGCTCTGGAAACACCATATATTTT. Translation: CATLSSGNTIYF.

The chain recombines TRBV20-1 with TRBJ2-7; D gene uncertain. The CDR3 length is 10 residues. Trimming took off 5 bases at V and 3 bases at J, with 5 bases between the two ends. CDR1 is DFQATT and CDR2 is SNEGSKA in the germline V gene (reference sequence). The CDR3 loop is CSAWDYEQYF. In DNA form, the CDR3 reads TGCAGTGCTTGGGACTACGAGCAGTACTTC.

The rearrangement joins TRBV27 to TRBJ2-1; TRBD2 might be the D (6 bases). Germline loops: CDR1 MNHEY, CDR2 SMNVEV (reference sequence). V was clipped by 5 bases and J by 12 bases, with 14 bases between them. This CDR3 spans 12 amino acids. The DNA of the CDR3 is TGTGCCAGCAGTACAATAGGTAGCGGGCAGTTCTTC. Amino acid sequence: CASSTIGSGQFF.

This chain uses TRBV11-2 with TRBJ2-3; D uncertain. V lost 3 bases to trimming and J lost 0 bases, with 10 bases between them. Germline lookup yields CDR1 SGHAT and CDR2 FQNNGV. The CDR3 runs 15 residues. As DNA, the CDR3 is TGTGCCAGCAGCTTGATGGCCGGTAGCACAGATACGCAGTATTTT. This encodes CASSLMAGSTDTQYF.

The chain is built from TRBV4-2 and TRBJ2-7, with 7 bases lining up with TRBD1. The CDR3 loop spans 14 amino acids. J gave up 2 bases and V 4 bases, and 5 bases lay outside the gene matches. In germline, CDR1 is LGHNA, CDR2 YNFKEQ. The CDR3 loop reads CASSPGQGAYEQYF. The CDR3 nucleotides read TGTGCCAGCAGCCCGGGGCAGGGGGCCTACGAGCAGTACTTC.